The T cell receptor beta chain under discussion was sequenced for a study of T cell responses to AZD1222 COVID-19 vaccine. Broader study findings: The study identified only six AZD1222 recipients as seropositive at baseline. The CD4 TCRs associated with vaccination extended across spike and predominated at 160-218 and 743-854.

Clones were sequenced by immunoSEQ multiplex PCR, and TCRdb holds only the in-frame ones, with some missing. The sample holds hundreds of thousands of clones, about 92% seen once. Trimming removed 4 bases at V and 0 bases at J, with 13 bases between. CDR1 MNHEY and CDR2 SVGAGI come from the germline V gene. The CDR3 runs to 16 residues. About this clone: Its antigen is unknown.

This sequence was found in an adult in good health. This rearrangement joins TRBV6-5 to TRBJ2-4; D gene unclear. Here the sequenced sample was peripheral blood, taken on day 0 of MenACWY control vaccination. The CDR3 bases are TGTGCCAGCAGTTCCGCCGGACGTTTAGCCAAAAACATTCAGTACTTC. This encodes CASSSAGRLAKNIQYF.